The next 20 T cell receptor beta chains were all read from a single sample in a study of cytomegalovirus exposure and HLA in healthy donors. PCR amplification relied on 60 Vbeta primers (plus 13 Jbeta primers). Clones were read by immunoSEQ multiplex PCR, and TCRdb kept only the in-frame ones, dropping some. The sample holds 65,000 or so clones; 70% to 85% are singletons and the top ten take less than 3.5%. What was sequenced was PBMCs. The origin of the receptors is a girl aged 5-17 years in good health and CMV-seropositive.

This clone was seen a handful of times. The CDR3 DNA is TGCGCCAGCAGCCAAGATCGCGGGTGGGAGGCTTTCTTT. The encoded protein is CASSQDRGWEAFF. The V call is TRBV4-1, the J call TRBJ1-1; D gene uncertain. CDR1 is MGHRA, CDR2 YSYEKL, per germline. This CDR3 contains 13 residues. The ends were cut back, 0 bases at V and 11 bases at J, with 13 bases in the middle.

The chain carries TRBV9 and TRBJ1-5, with 8 nucleotides matching TRBD1. Germline values: CDR1 SGDLS, CDR2 YYNGEE. J was trimmed by 7 bases and V by 4 bases; bases with no gene match: 7. The CDR3 spans 14 residues. The CDR3 sequence: CASSSSGGRQPQHF. The DNA for the CDR3 is TGTGCCAGCAGCTCCTCAGGGGGCAGACAGCCCCAGCATTTT.

This clone was observed a single time. CDR3 sequence reads: CATNRAGGYTVRGSSYEQYF. The CDR3 bases are TGTGCCACCAACCGTGCGGGGGGGTACACAGTACGCGGGAGTAGCTACGAGCAGTACTTC. The chain recombines TRBV28 with TRBJ2-7; 9 positions match TRBD2. The CDR3 is 20 residues long. Germline loops: CDR1 MDHEN, CDR2 SYDVKM. V shed 10 bases and J 3 bases; nucleotides not matched to a gene: 28.

CDR3: CATFRAGDKETQYF. CDR3 in DNA: TGTGCCACATTTCGGGCGGGAGACAAAGAGACCCAGTACTTC. The chain carries TRBV5-4 and TRBJ2-5; 7 bases are a match to TRBD2. The CDR3 consists of 14 residues. The J segment lost 3 bases and the V segment lost 9 bases, leaving 11 bases of the junction unmatched. Germline CDR1 reads SGHNT; CDR2 reads YYREEE (reference sequence).

The chain recombines TRBV14 with TRBJ2-7; 9 bases match TRBD1. The CDR3 loop spans 15 amino acids. From germline, CDR1 is SGHDN and CDR2 FVKESK. V gave up 0 bases and J gave up 5 bases; unmatched junction bases: 5. CDR3 DNA sequence: TGTGCCAGCAGCCAAGAGAGGGACAGGGCCGACGAGCAGTACTTC. This codes for CASSQERDRADEQYF.

This chain uses TRBV28 with TRBJ1-4; TRBD1 aligns across 9 bases. The V gene's germline CDR1 is MDHEN and CDR2 SYDVKM. The J segment lost 5 bases and the V segment lost 3 bases, leaving 1 base of the junction unmatched. CDR3 length: 14 residues. The CDR3, as DNA: TGTGCCAGCAGTTTGACAGGGGGGAATGAAAAACTGTTTTTT. This sequence encodes CASSLTGGNEKLFF.

This rearrangement joins TRBV7-8 to TRBJ2-7; D is perhaps TRBD2 (6 bases). The CDR3 is 15 amino acids. The V gene lost 5 bases and the J gene lost 2 bases, with 16 bases spanning the gap. CDR1 and CDR2 from the germline V gene are SGHVS and FQNEAQ. CDR3 amino acids: CASSPMAGGPYEQYF. CDR3 coding DNA: TGTGCCAGCAGCCCCATGGCCGGAGGGCCCTACGAGCAGTACTTC.

In this sample, this clone turned up once. This rearrangement joins TRBV7-2 to TRBJ1-1; D call uncertain. Germline V gives CDR1 SGHTA, CDR2 FQGNSA. Trimming took 5 bases from V and 1 from J, leaving 8 bases between them. CDR3 length: 13 amino acids. The DNA for the CDR3 is TGTGCCAGCAGCCTTAACAGGAACACTGAAGCTTTCTTT. The encoded protein is CASSLNRNTEAFF.

The rearrangement uses TRBV6-1 and TRBJ1-2; 8 bases agree with TRBD1. CDR1 is MNHNS and CDR2 is SASEGT in the germline V gene. The CDR3 is 12 amino acids. V trimming: 2 bases; J trimming: 12 bases; junction bases outside the gene matches: 5. CDR3 nucleotides: TGTGCCAGCAGTGAATCGACAGGGGAAGACACCTTC. Translated: CASSESTGEDTF.

This clone was counted a single time. The chain is built from TRBV4-1 and TRBJ2-7; perhaps TRBD1 as D (7 bases). CDR1 is MGHRA and CDR2 is YSYEKL in the germline V gene. The germline V and J ends were trimmed by 3 bases and 2 bases, with 17 bases remaining between them. The CDR3 is 16 residues long. CDR3 protein: CASSHSATGEAYEQYF. CDR3 nucleotide sequence: TGCGCCAGCAGCCATTCTGCAACAGGGGAGGCCTACGAGCAGTACTTC.

The chain carries TRBV6-7 and TRBJ1-6, with D possibly being TRBD1 (6 bases). TRBV6-7 is filed as an ORF, its function uncertain. This CDR3 is built from 16 residues. The V and J ends lost 5 bases and 8 bases respectively, with 19 bases between them. In nucleotides, the CDR3 is TGTGCCAGCAGTATCCTAAACAGGGTTTATCATTCACCCCTCCACTTT. Amino acids: CASSILNRVYHSPLHF.

Only one count was recorded for this clone. This chain uses TRBV10-3 with TRBJ1-2, with D possibly being TRBD1 (5 bases). Germline V gene lookup returns CDR1 ENHRY and CDR2 SYGVKD. V dropped 10 bases and J dropped 0 bases, with 12 bases sitting between them. This CDR3 has 13 residues. The CDR3 region is CATTDTPNYGYTF. CDR3 nucleotide sequence: TGTGCCACTACGGACACCCCTAACTATGGCTACACCTTC.

The J gene is TRBJ1-5, the V gene TRBV28; D is possibly TRBD1 (6 bases). V was pared by 1 base and J by 4 bases, with 14 bases between. Looked up from germline, CDR1 is MDHEN and CDR2 is SYDVKM. The CDR3 sequence is 16 residues long. CDR3 loop: CASSLLGGGKNQPQHF. CDR3 DNA: TGTGCCAGCAGTTTATTAGGGGGGGGTAAGAATCAGCCCCAGCATTTT.

The rearrangement links TRBV11-3 to TRBJ2-7; D is perhaps TRBD1 (6 bases). The germline gives CDR1 SGHNT, CDR2 YENEEA. The CDR3 consists of 15 residues. V was clipped by 2 bases and J by 4 bases, with 15 bases between them. The CDR3 nucleotides read TGTGCCAGCAGCTTAATGACAGGTGGGGATTACGAGCAGTACTTC. Translating it yields CASSLMTGGDYEQYF.

This clone occurred a few times. This sequence joins TRBV29-1 and TRBJ1-4; no clear D gene. V lost 4 bases to trimming and J lost 7 bases, with 7 bases between them. Germline CDR1 SQVTM, CDR2 ANQGSEA. The CDR3 contains 11 residues. CDR3 sequence (DNA): TGCAGCGTTGGGAGTGGTGAAAAACTGTTTTTT. Amino acid sequence: CSVGSGEKLFF. The full variable domain, with the rest looked up from reference TRBV29-1 and TRBJ1-4, is SAVISQKPSRDICQRGTSLTIQCQVDSQVTMMFWYRQQPGQSLTLIATANQGSEATYESGFVIDKFPISRPNLTFSTLTVSNMSPEDSSIYLCSVGSGEKLFFGSGTQLSVL.

In nucleotides, the CDR3 is TGTGCCAGCAGTACAGAGCTTTACTCCTACGAGCAGTACTTC. Its protein product is CASSTELYSYEQYF. V is TRBV6-1 and J is TRBJ2-7; D call uncertain. Germline V gene lookup returns CDR1 MNHNS and CDR2 SASEGT. CDR3 size: 14 residues. Trimming took 5 bases from V and 0 from J, leaving 11 bases between them.

The V gene is TRBV7-2, the J gene TRBJ2-7; D call uncertain. V was pared by 6 bases and J by 0 bases, with 6 bases between. This CDR3 comprises 12 residues. Per the germline V gene, CDR1 is SGHTA and CDR2 is FQGNSA. The CDR3 loop is CASSPRSYEQYF. The CDR3 DNA reads TGTGCCAGCAGTCCCCGCTCCTACGAGCAGTACTTC. Filled out from reference TRBV7-2 and TRBJ2-7, the complete variable domain reads GAGVSQSPSNKVTEKGKDVELRCDPISGHTALYWYRQSLGQGLEFLIYFQGNSAPDKSGLPSDRFSAERTGGSVSTLTIQRTQQEDSAVYLCASSPRSYEQYFGPGTRLTVT.

V usage is TRBV4-3 and J usage is TRBJ2-1; D is unclear. Per the germline V gene, CDR1 is LGHNA and CDR2 is YSLEER. The CDR3 sequence is 12 residues long. The V and J ends lost 1 base and 8 bases respectively, with 6 bases between them. CDR3 region: CASSQGAHEQFF. The CDR3 DNA sequence: TGCGCCAGCAGCCAAGGAGCCCATGAGCAGTTCTTC.

V and J are TRBV9 and TRBJ2-1; 11 bases map to TRBD2. The V and J ends lost 0 bases and 7 bases, in that order; junction bases with no gene match: 9. This CDR3 comprises 17 residues. Germline-derived CDR1 and CDR2 are SGDLS and YYNGEE. CDR3 nucleotide sequence: TGTGCCAGCAGCGTAGATCCGACTAGCGGGATCAGAAATGAGCAGTTCTTC. Residues: CASSVDPTSGIRNEQFF.

The chain uses TRBV7-2 and TRBJ2-7, with TRBD2 matching over 9 bases. V was clipped by 3 bases and J by 2 bases; unmatched bases: 8. Germline V gives CDR1 SGHTA, CDR2 FQGNSA. The CDR3 runs to 16 residues. This CDR3 reads CASSLGRLAVPYEQYF. CDR3 nucleotide sequence: TGTGCCAGCAGCTTGGGTCGACTAGCGGTGCCCTACGAGCAGTACTTC.